The entry below describes one TCR beta chain. The clone's antigen remains unknown. The record has no base qualities; no much larger clone is one base away. The trial excluded patients who had a history of autoimmune disease or were on systemic immunosuppression. Peripheral blood for TCR sequencing was drawn from every dose cohort at baseline, at cycle 4 day 1 and at cycle 7 day 1. The samples were taken from a phase I, first-in-human, multicenter, open-label dose-escalation trial of ivuxolimab. Adults with locally advanced or metastatic melanoma, renal cell carcinoma, hepatocellular carcinoma or head and neck squamous cell carcinoma were enrolled in the trial. Before TCR sequencing, CD4+ and CD8+ T cells were separately sorted from peripheral blood. These data belong to a study of OX40 agonist ivuxolimab in advanced cancers. Notes on the research overall: Ivuxolimab, which targeted the costimulatory receptor OX40 (CD134), was an agonistic, fully human IgG2 monoclonal antibody. Intravenous ivuxolimab was administered to patients every 2 weeks at six dose levels: 0.01, 0.1, 0.3, 1.5, 3 and 10 mg/kg. Of the approximately 50 dose-escalation patients, hepatocellular carcinoma was present in around 19, melanoma in around 15, renal cell carcinoma in 9 and head and neck cancer in 9. In the dose-escalation cohort, more than 75% of patients were male, and the mean age was around 60 years, with a range of about 20 to 79. Prior anti-PD-1, anti-PD-L1 or anti-CTLA-4 therapy was permitted, and 40% to 50% of dose-escalation patients had received checkpoint inhibitors. Partial responses occurred in three dose-escalation patients, of whom one had hepatocellular carcinoma and two had cutaneous melanoma. Peripheral TCRbeta sequencing was intended to test whether TCR sequence diversity was altered and clonal T-cell expansion was caused by ivuxolimab. The paper reports the monotherapy dose-escalation portion (N of about 50 patients) of the phase I ivuxolimab trial.

Genomic DNA was isolated from the sorted cells so that the TCRbeta CDR3 region could be sequenced. The immunoSEQ Assay was used to sequence the TCRbeta CDR3 regions. Here the immuneACCESS table is served through TCRdb, limited to in-frame sequences with V and J called. Missing clones are a known gap in these copies; in checked studies unresolved V genes cover under half, and the rest lacks a known reason. The sample yields 31,000 or so clones; approximately 87% were counted once. The biggest ten clones account for about 34% of the sample. General conclusions and limits of the study: Low levels of normalized T-cell clonal expansion were also seen in some patients who did not respond. After ivuxolimab, CD8+ T cells had more expanded clones than CD4+ T cells on average. In the 0.1-3.0 mg/kg groups, partial responders were among the patients with the lowest normalized peripheral clonal expansion, particularly in CD8+ T cells. At doses of 0.1 to 3.0 mg/kg, clonal expansion of both CD4+ and CD8+ blood T cells was observed from baseline to week 6. The antigen specificity of the peripheral T cells that underwent clonal expansion was not determined.

CDR1 and CDR2 were assigned from the germline V gene as MGHRA and YSYEKL. There are 16 amino acids in the CDR3, from cysteine to phenylalanine inclusive. Just the 48-base CDR3 DNA is kept, in frame starting at base 1. V and J lose 0 bases and 2 bases, and a span of 11 bases separates them. Recombination connected TRBV4-1 to TRBJ2-1, with the D gene not confidently named. This clonotype was obtained from an adult with an advanced solid tumor such as melanoma, head and neck, liver or kidney cancer. The specimen comprised CD4+ or CD8+ T cells sorted from blood, sampled in a trial of the OX40 agonist ivuxolimab. The CDR3 region: CASSQDIGETYNEQFF. In nucleotides, the sequence is TGCGCCAGCAGCCAAGATATAGGAGAAACCTACAATGAGCAGTTCTTC.